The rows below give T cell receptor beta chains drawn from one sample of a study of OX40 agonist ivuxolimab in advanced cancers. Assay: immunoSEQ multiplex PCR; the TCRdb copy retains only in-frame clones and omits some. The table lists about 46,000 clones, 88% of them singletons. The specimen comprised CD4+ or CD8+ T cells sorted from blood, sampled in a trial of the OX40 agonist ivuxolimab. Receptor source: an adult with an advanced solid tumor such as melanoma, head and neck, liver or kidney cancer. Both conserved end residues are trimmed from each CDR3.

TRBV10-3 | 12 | AITGQGRDTEAF
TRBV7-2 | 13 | ASTGLAASYNEQF
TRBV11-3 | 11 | ASSLDWGLTLF
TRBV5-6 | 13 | ASSWGLAGNRGQF
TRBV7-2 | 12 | ASSLDRGRYEQY
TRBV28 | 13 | ASSLPQGYPVTIY
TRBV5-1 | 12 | ASNPGQGVTEAF
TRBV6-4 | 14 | ASSESAEGGPDTQY
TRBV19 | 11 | ASSRGSYNEQF
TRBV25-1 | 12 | ASSEYPGQYGYT
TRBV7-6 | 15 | ASSLAGYRVGSYEQY
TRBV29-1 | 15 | SVEMEGDRGLTGELF
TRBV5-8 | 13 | ASSSGQESSYEQY
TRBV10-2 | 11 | ASSVNRAYEQY
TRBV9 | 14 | ASSVEEGTFGETQY
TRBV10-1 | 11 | ASSEQGGETQY
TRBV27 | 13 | ASRARGGQGETQY
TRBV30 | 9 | ASRQGLEAF
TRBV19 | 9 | ASTSQGRAF
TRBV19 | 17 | ASSFPGTSGGARFGELF
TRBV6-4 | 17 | ASSDSFSSGAYSNQPQH
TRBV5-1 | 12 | ASSLGQEEGMRH
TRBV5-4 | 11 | ASSSGQGNTIY
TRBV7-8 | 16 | ASSLESFSTPGLDEQY
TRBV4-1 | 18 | ASSQDLPTASGGPRNTQY
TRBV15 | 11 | ATGETSGNEQY
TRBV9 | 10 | ASSGFSYGYT
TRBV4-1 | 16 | ASSQEPSTSGFPYEQY
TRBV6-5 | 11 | ASRFGISYEQY
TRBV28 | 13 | ASSLITSGDYGYT
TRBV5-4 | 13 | ASSLAGGSQETQY
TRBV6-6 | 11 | ASRPSGGVGYT
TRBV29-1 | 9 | SVTDSNEQF
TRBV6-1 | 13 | ASSEEGQSSYEQY
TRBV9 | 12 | ATSMGGLTDTQY